Listed here are 27 T cell receptor beta chains from one sample, sequenced in a study of T cell changes during pregnancy in multiple sclerosis. Generated by immunoSEQ multiplex PCR, the TCRdb table keeps only in-frame clones and is missing some. Of tens of thousands of clones in the sample, about 90% were seen once. Here the sequenced sample was CD4+ T cells from peripheral blood mononuclear cells, taken before pregnancy. All receptors come from a female donor with multiple sclerosis, enrolled in a pregnancy study.

The chain uses TRBV25-1 and TRBJ1-2, with TRBD1 as a possible D gene (5 bases). This CDR3 contains 12 residues. The ends were cut back, 6 bases at V and 2 bases at J, with 7 bases in the middle. CDR1 MGHDK and CDR2 SYGVNS come from the germline V gene. CDR3: CASREGNYGYTF. The CDR3 DNA reads as TGTGCCAGCAGGGAGGGGAACTATGGCTACACCTTC.

V usage is TRBV5-1 and J usage is TRBJ1-2, with a possible D match to TRBD1 (5 bases). Germline-derived CDR1 and CDR2 are SGHRS and YFSETQ. V was shortened by 2 bases and J by 4 bases, with 9 bases between the two germline ends. The CDR3 spans 13 residues. CDR3 in amino acids: CASSLPGGYGYTF. In DNA form, the CDR3 reads TGCGCCAGCAGCTTACCCGGGGGCTATGGCTACACCTTC. The whole variable domain, remainder taken from reference TRBV5-1 and TRBJ1-2, is KAGVTQTPRYLIKTRGQQVTLSCSPISGHRSVSWYQQTPGQGLQFLFEYFSETQRNKGNFPGRFSGRQFSNSRSEMNVSTLELGDSALYLCASSLPGGYGYTFGSGTRLTVV.

The V call is TRBV19, the J call TRBJ1-6; 10 positions agree with TRBD1. V shed 7 bases, J shed 4 bases, and the junction held 7 bases outside the gene matches. The length of the CDR3 is 16 residues. Germline V gives CDR1 LNHDA, CDR2 SQIVND (reference sequence). For the CDR3, the DNA is TGTGCCAGTACTACGAGGACAGGGGGGTATAATTCACCCCTCCACTTT. This sequence encodes CASTTRTGGYNSPLHF.

This clone was recorded once. V and J are TRBV4-1 and TRBJ2-7; 7 bases are shared with TRBD2. CDR1 MGHRA and CDR2 YSYEKL come from the germline V gene. J was trimmed by 0 bases and V by 0 bases; bases with no gene match: 5. The CDR3 runs 16 residues. The CDR3 loop is CASSQEAGISSYEQYF. The CDR3 DNA reads TGCGCCAGCAGCCAAGAAGCGGGGATAAGCTCCTACGAGCAGTACTTC.

The rearrangement uses TRBV4-1 and TRBJ2-3; 10 bases are shared with TRBD2. Per germline, CDR1 MGHRA and CDR2 YSYEKL. The CDR3 covers 16 residues. The V gene end was trimmed by 4 bases and the J gene end by 2 bases; junction bases not matched to a gene: 6. The CDR3 nucleotides are TGCGCCAGCAGCCCCCCCCTAGCGGGGGCCACAGATACGCAGTATTTT. Translated: CASSPPLAGATDTQYF.

The V call is TRBV6-5, the J call TRBJ1-4; D may be TRBD1 (5 bases). This CDR3 is 14 amino acids long. With 4 bases removed from V and 10 bases from J, the gap between germline ends came to 16 bases. Germline CDR1 reads MNHEY; CDR2 reads SVGAGI. The CDR3: CASSSPVQTGKLFF. CDR3 nucleotide sequence: TGTGCCAGCAGTTCCCCGGTCCAAACAGGAAAACTGTTTTTT.

The chain is built from TRBV5-6 and TRBJ2-5; tentatively, D is TRBD2 (7 bases). With 5 bases removed from V and 0 bases from J, the gap between germline ends came to 14 bases. Looked up from germline, CDR1 is SGHDT and CDR2 is YYEEEE. The CDR3 is 15 residues long. CDR3 DNA sequence: TGTGCCAGCAGACGGGGGGCTTCGTACCAAGAGACCCAGTACTTC. Amino acid sequence: CASRRGASYQETQYF.

This chain connects TRBV6-5 to TRBJ1-2, with 10 nucleotides matching TRBD1. This CDR3 is 11 amino acids long. J gave up 7 bases and V 9 bases, and 2 bases lay outside the gene matches. CDR1 is MNHEY, CDR2 SVGAGI, per germline. CDR3 bases: TGTGCCAGTGGGACAGGGGCTGGCTACACCTTC. Amino acid sequence: CASGTGAGYTF.

V gene TRBV18 combines with J gene TRBJ2-7, with D possibly being TRBD2 (6 bases). Trimming took off 2 bases at V and 0 bases at J, with 17 bases between the two ends. Germline V lookup: CDR1 KGHSH, CDR2 LQKENI. CDR3 length equals 17 residues. CDR3 sequence reads: CASSPSRGPISSYEQYF. CDR3 sequence (DNA): TGTGCCAGCTCACCATCGCGGGGACCGATTAGCTCCTACGAGCAGTACTTC.

The chain combines TRBV18 with TRBJ2-1; the D gene is possibly TRBD2 (6 bases). The V gene lost 6 bases and the J gene lost 8 bases, with 17 bases spanning the gap. The CDR3 is 14 residues long. The germline V gene has CDR1 KGHSH and CDR2 LQKENI. The CDR3 protein is CASSGLVLSDEQFF. The CDR3 DNA follows: TGTGCCAGCTCGGGACTCGTCCTTAGTGATGAGCAGTTCTTC.

In this sample, this clone turned up once. The J gene is TRBJ2-3, the V gene TRBV29-1; 7 bases are a match to TRBD2. V trimming: 5 bases; J trimming: 0 bases; junction bases outside the gene matches: 5. The germline V gene has CDR1 SQVTM and CDR2 ANQGSEA. The CDR3 runs 14 residues. The CDR3 DNA sequence: TGCAGCGTTCTCGCTAGCGGTAGCACAGATACGCAGTATTTT. It encodes CSVLASGSTDTQYF.

This clone has only one observation. This rearrangement joins TRBV7-2 to TRBJ2-6; no reliable D call. The V gene's germline CDR1 is SGHTA and CDR2 FQGNSA. This CDR3 is built from 16 residues. V was cut by 6 bases and J by 2 bases, with 14 bases left in between. DNA for the CDR3: TGTGCCAGCAGTGTAATAGAGCTAGCTGGGGCCAACGTCCTGACTTTC. Its translation is CASSVIELAGANVLTF. Full variable domain (rest looked up from reference TRBV7-2 and TRBJ2-6): GAGVSQSPSNKVTEKGKDVELRCDPISGHTALYWYRQSLGQGLEFLIYFQGNSAPDKSGLPSDRFSAERTGGSVSTLTIQRTQQEDSAVYLCASSVIELAGANVLTFGAGSRLTVL.

The chain employs TRBV9 and TRBJ2-7; 7 bases are a match to TRBD1. V was clipped by 2 bases and J by 0 bases; unmatched bases: 2. Germline CDR1 and CDR2: SGDLS and YYNGEE. CDR3 length: 14 amino acids. This chain's CDR3 is CASSVGQASYEQYF. In DNA, the CDR3 is TGTGCCAGCAGCGTCGGACAGGCCTCCTACGAGCAGTACTTC.

The chain has TRBV6-6 and TRBJ2-2; 7 bases map to TRBD2. The CDR3 has 14 amino acids. J lost 2 bases, V lost 5 bases, and 2 bases had no gene match. Germline lookup yields CDR1 MNHNY and CDR2 SVGAGI (reference sequence). The CDR3 here is CASSGTTNTGELFF. CDR3 bases: TGTGCCAGCAGTGGGACTACCAACACCGGGGAGCTGTTTTTT.

This clone was seen a handful of times. The J gene is TRBJ2-3, the V gene TRBV10-3; TRBD2 might be the D (5 bases). Trimming shortened V by 10 bases and J by 2 bases, and 13 bases separated the two germline ends. This CDR3 is built from 13 residues. Per germline, CDR1 ENHRY and CDR2 SYGVKD. The CDR3 sequence is CATHLAPTDTQYF. The CDR3 DNA reads as TGTGCCACCCATCTAGCCCCCACAGATACGCAGTATTTT.

The genes are TRBV6-5 and TRBJ1-1; no clear D gene. In germline, CDR1 is MNHEY, CDR2 SVGAGI. V was pared by 7 bases and J by 3 bases, with 6 bases between. The length of the CDR3 is 11 residues. The CDR3 reads CASKSYTEAFF. DNA for the CDR3: TGTGCCAGCAAATCTTACACTGAAGCTTTCTTT.

This chain's CDR3 is CASSLNAEQFF. In DNA form, the CDR3 reads TGTGCCAGCAGCCTAAACGCTGAGCAGTTCTTC. The V and J genes are TRBV9 and TRBJ2-1; D gene uncertain. The CDR3 totals 11 residues. V dropped 4 bases and J dropped 9 bases, with 8 bases sitting between them. Germline lookup yields CDR1 SGDLS and CDR2 YYNGEE.

The chain uses TRBV5-6 and TRBJ1-2, with D possibly TRBD1 on 6 matching bases. The CDR3 consists of 14 residues. Trimming left V 1 base short and J 4 bases short, with 11 bases between. Germline lookup yields CDR1 SGHDT and CDR2 YYEEEE. CDR3 sequence: CASSLIRTVYGYTF. The CDR3 nucleotides are TGTGCCAGCAGCTTGATCAGGACAGTCTATGGCTACACCTTC.

The chain joins TRBV12-2 to TRBJ2-5; TRBD2, as called in the table, went unchecked against the DNA. TRBV12-2 is assigned pseudogene status. The CDR3 has 16 residues. CDR3 amino acids: CASRFVGRGGPETQYF. CDR3 sequence (DNA): TGTGCAAGTCGCTTCGTAGGGCGGGGGGGCCCAGAGACCCAGTACTTC.

This sequence joins TRBV9 and TRBJ2-2; unclear D gene. This CDR3 spans 13 amino acids. The germline V gene has CDR1 SGDLS and CDR2 YYNGEE. The ends were cut back, 0 bases at V and 7 bases at J, with 7 bases in the middle. The CDR3 bases are TGTGCCAGCAGCGTAGGAGTGAGCGGGGAGCTGTTTTTT. As protein: CASSVGVSGELFF.

The chain recombines TRBV7-2 with TRBJ2-5; perhaps TRBD1 as D (6 bases). Germline CDR1 reads SGHTA; CDR2 reads FQGNSA. The CDR3 length is 16 residues. The V end was cut by 1 base, the J end by 1 base, with 13 bases between. CDR3 nucleotide sequence: TGTGCCAGCAGCTTAGATTCAGGGGTAGGCCAAGAGACCCAGTACTTC. Its protein is CASSLDSGVGQETQYF.

This chain uses TRBV9 with TRBJ2-1, with 10 bases aligning to TRBD1. V shed 0 bases, J shed 8 bases, and the junction held 8 bases outside the gene matches. The CDR3 has 16 residues. CDR1 is SGDLS and CDR2 is YYNGEE in the germline V gene. CDR3 DNA: TGTGCCAGCAGCGTAGGCGGGACAGGGGTTTTATATGAGCAGTTCTTC. The encoded protein is CASSVGGTGVLYEQFF. Complete variable domain (other parts from reference TRBV9 and TRBJ2-1): DSGVTQTPKHLITATGQRVTLRCSPRSGDLSVYWYQQSLDQGLQFLIQYYNGEERAKGNILERFSAQQFPDLHSELNLSSLELGDSALYFCASSVGGTGVLYEQFFGPGTRLTVL.

The CDR3 DNA follows: TGTGCCAGCAGCCCACCGGGGGGGGCGGAGACCCAGTACTTC. Protein sequence: CASSPPGGAETQYF. The V call is TRBV7-3, the J call TRBJ2-5; 8 nucleotides line up with TRBD2. The CDR3 runs 14 residues. Germline V gives CDR1 SGHTA, CDR2 FQGTGA. With 5 bases clipped from V and 5 bases from J, the junction kept 7 bases outside the gene matches.

The sample holds one count of this clone. CDR3: CSVRGASYNEQFF. CDR3 nucleotide sequence: TGCAGCGTTCGGGGGGCCTCCTACAATGAGCAGTTCTTC. J is TRBJ2-1 and V is TRBV29-1, with D perhaps TRBD2 (7 bases). Germline-derived CDR1 and CDR2 are SQVTM and ANQGSEA. The CDR3 is 13 residues long. V lost 5 bases, J lost 0 bases, and 8 bases lay in between.

The chain joins TRBV5-1 to TRBJ2-7; D not certain. Germline values: CDR1 SGHRS, CDR2 YFSETQ. Trimming pared 0 bases from V and 6 bases from J, leaving 10 bases between. The CDR3 length is 13 residues. Here the CDR3 DNA reads TGCGCCAGCAGCTTGGACGGGTCCCGCGAGCAGTACTTC. Its translation: CASSLDGSREQYF. Supplemented by reference TRBV5-1 and TRBJ2-7, the full variable domain reads KAGVTQTPRYLIKTRGQQVTLSCSPISGHRSVSWYQQTPGQGLQFLFEYFSETQRNKGNFPGRFSGRQFSNSRSEMNVSTLELGDSALYLCASSLDGSREQYFGPGTRLTVT.

The chain is built from TRBV15 and TRBJ2-7, with 8 positions matching TRBD2. CDR1 LNHNV and CDR2 YYDKDF come from the germline V gene (reference sequence). J lost 0 bases, V lost 6 bases, and 4 bases had no gene match. The CDR3 covers 14 residues. CDR3 DNA: TGTGCCACCAGTCGGGAGGGAAGCTCCTACGAGCAGTACTTC. Its protein product is CATSREGSSYEQYF.

V and J are TRBV6-5 and TRBJ2-7; 10 nucleotides match TRBD1. This CDR3 has 15 residues. The V and J ends lost 0 bases and 3 bases, in that order; junction bases with no gene match: 2. Germline assignment: CDR1 MNHEY and CDR2 SVGAGI. CDR3 protein: CASSYSGQGFYEQYF. CDR3 DNA: TGTGCCAGCAGTTACTCGGGACAGGGGTTCTACGAGCAGTACTTC.